These 7 T cell receptor beta chains were all obtained from the same sample, sequenced in a study of cytomegalovirus exposure and HLA in healthy donors. 60 Vbeta and 13 Jbeta primers were used in PCR. Sequenced by immunoSEQ multiplex PCR; TCRdb stores in-frame clones only, minus some. This sample carries just over 150,000 clones, over 75% of them seen once, and the ten largest clones take 0.98%. The sample comprised PBMCs. The receptors come from a woman aged 50 to 65 in good health and CMV-seropositive.

CDR3 amino acids: CASSQGLAGGTDTQYF. CDR3 DNA sequence: TGTGCCAGCAGCCAGGGACTAGCGGGAGGTACAGATACGCAGTATTTT. The rearrangement links TRBV4-2 to TRBJ2-3; 15 bases are shared with TRBD2. Trimming removed 3 bases from V and 3 bases from J; junction bases left unmatched: 1. Germline values: CDR1 LGHNA, CDR2 YNFKEQ. This CDR3 comprises 16 residues.

The V and J genes are TRBV28 and TRBJ1-5; D might be TRBD1 (5 bases). Trimming pared 5 bases from V and 5 bases from J, leaving 13 bases between. The length of the CDR3 is 14 residues. Germline loops: CDR1 MDHEN, CDR2 SYDVKM. The CDR3 bases are TGTGCCAGCAGTCCTCCCAGGGTTTATCAGCCCCAGCATTTT. It encodes CASSPPRVYQPQHF. Full variable domain (outside the CDR3, taken from reference TRBV28 and TRBJ1-5): DVKVTQSSRYLVKRTGEKVFLECVQDMDHENMFWYRQDPGLGLRLIYFSYDVKMKEKGDIPEGYSVSREKKERFSLILESASTNQTSMYLCASSPPRVYQPQHFGDGTRLSIL.

The genes are TRBV5-4 and TRBJ1-1; 9 bases match TRBD1. CDR1 is SGHNT, CDR2 YYREEE, per germline (reference sequence). J was trimmed by 5 bases and V by 3 bases; bases with no gene match: 5. This CDR3 contains 14 residues. CDR3 sequence reads: CASSSGTGTTEAFF. The CDR3 bases are TGTGCCAGCAGCTCGGGGACAGGGACGACTGAAGCTTTCTTT.

This sequence joins TRBV5-5 and TRBJ1-1; 8 bases line up with TRBD1. The CDR3 extends over 14 amino acids. The J segment lost 4 bases and the V segment lost 3 bases, leaving 5 bases of the junction unmatched. Germline CDR1 reads SGHKS; CDR2 reads YYEKEE (reference sequence). CDR3 nucleotide sequence: TGTGCCAGCAGCTCGACAGGGGTGGTCACTGAAGCTTTCTTT. This gives the protein CASSSTGVVTEAFF.

The rearrangement joins TRBV15 to TRBJ2-7; D is uncertain. V lost 0 bases to trimming and J lost 0 bases, with 6 bases between them. Germline CDR1 reads LNHNV; CDR2 reads YYDKDF (reference sequence). This CDR3 is built from 14 residues. The DNA for the CDR3 is TGTGCCACCAGCAGAGAATTCAGCTCCTACGAGCAGTACTTC. Amino acids: CATSREFSSYEQYF.

The V and J genes are TRBV15 and TRBJ2-4; D perhaps matches TRBD2 (6 bases). CDR1 and CDR2 (germline): LNHNV, YYDKDF (reference sequence). The CDR3 spans 14 residues. Trimming pared 3 bases from V and 5 bases from J, leaving 11 bases between. The CDR3 region has the DNA TGTGCCACCAGCAGTTGGGAGGTCGAAAACATTCAGTACTTC. It codes for CATSSWEVENIQYF.

This clone was seen just once. For the CDR3, the DNA is TGTGCCAGCAGCTACGGACAGGTCAACACTGAAGCTTTCTTT. Its protein product is CASSYGQVNTEAFF. This chain connects TRBV6-1 to TRBJ1-1, with 7 bases lining up with TRBD1. This CDR3 has 14 amino acids. The V gene's germline CDR1 is MNHNS and CDR2 SASEGT. J lost 2 bases, V lost 6 bases, and 6 bases had no gene match.